The T cell receptor beta chain under discussion was sequenced for a study of cytomegalovirus exposure and HLA in healthy donors (dated by TCRdb to 2015 to 2018). In the study overall: According to an earlier analysis of 587 of the donors, about 179 million T cells yielded over 90 million unique TCR beta sequences and about 300 Gb of sequence data. An earlier analysis of approximately 500 of the donors applied high-throughput TCR beta sequencing to assess whether each TCR beta V gene segment acted as functional or pseudogenic. Every discovery cohort repertoire had been produced on one sequencing platform. The study used immunosequencing to profile the T cell repertoires of under 700 subjects and linked those repertoires to cytomegalovirus serostatus. The study aimed to test whether cataloging public T cell receptors could reveal signatures of past pathogen exposure. In addition to the first cohort of 650 to 800 subjects, a separate validation cohort of 100 to 150 different subjects was used. Donor age, sex, ethnicity and CMV serostatus were collected together with the repertoire data. A later analysis re-analyzed previously published TCR beta repertoires from about 600 donors and added high-resolution HLA genotyping to study TCR occurrence patterns. HLA typing covered class I and class II loci at four-digit resolution. A later genetic analysis took genome-wide SNP genotypes for 398 of the 666 donors and used that subset as a discovery cohort. About 5 DR-DQ haplotypes were handled as single units for association and clustering, since linkage in the cohort was strong. Among about 410 genotyped donors of the cohort, an average of approximately 240,000 unique TCR beta nucleotide sequences was sequenced per donor, of which 15% to 20% were non-productive. An early release covering about 600 HLA-typed donors comprised approximately 290 gigabases of sequencing data and 85 million or so unique TCR sequences. The later analysis used no new phenotypic data to find candidate immune exposures, relying instead on TCR beta sequences and their occurrence across donors. Typing coverage varied by locus: roughly 620-640 donors for A, B, C, DRB1 and DQB1; approximately 560 for DQA1; approximately 610 for DPA1; 450 to 480 for DPB1. Among the roughly 390 genotyped donors, roughly 80% belonged to the genetic ancestry cluster associated with self-reported Caucasian donors. To predict cytomegalovirus infection status, the study brought together high-throughput TCR immunosequencing, statistical association of individual TCRs with disease status, and machine learning. Study-level results and caveats: Some IMGT-functional V segments, including TRBV6-2 and TRBV6-3, could not be distinguished by the 87-base-pair reads and were therefore excluded. Strong co-occurrence of HLA alleles, especially DR and DQ, made assigning TCR associations to individual alleles difficult. A further reported finding was that TCR beta sequences accurately predicted the HLA-A and HLA-B alleles for most subjects in the first cohort. A total of fewer than 200 TCR beta chains were listed by the study as associated with cytomegalovirus. The classifier was reported to diagnose cytomegalovirus status with high specificity and sensitivity in both the original cohort and the validation cohort. In a later genetic analysis, fewer N-insertions in productive TCRs were reported among donors in an Asian-associated ancestry cluster than the roughly 640-donor mean. In a later genetic analysis, a missense DCLRE1C variant was associated with V-gene and J-gene trimming of TCR beta chains, and the association was replicated in an independent cohort. In an earlier analysis of some 640 of the donors, most TCR beta V segments were observed in productive rearrangements about 87% or about 30% of the time, broadly matching IMGT annotations. A later analysis found that TCR association rates varied across HLA loci, with DRB1 alleles showing the most associated TCRs and HLA-C alleles the fewest. Most TCR sequences were observed very rarely across donors, whereas some public TCRs were present in many individuals. According to a later analysis, most CMV-associated TCR beta chains appeared to be HLA-restricted, and the HLA associations seemed to be driven largely by CMV exposure. The cohort was sequenced for TCR beta chains only, and without alpha or paired-chain data the features that could be detected were limited. The authors suggested that the approach could potentially be generalized to other disease states and immunological phenotypes. In a later analysis, several top co-occurrence clusters were reported to appear linked to parvovirus B19, influenza, CMV and Epstein-Barr virus. The sequencing pipeline was judged likely to have produced a cluster of highly shared sequence variants as a technical artifact. Roughly uniform sequencing depth across donors was assumed in presence/absence analyses, although this assumption may not hold. Compared with equally common non-associated chains, HLA-associated TCR beta chains in a later analysis were more clonally expanded and had lower generation probabilities. About 17 rarely observed V segments, including chromosome 9 orphons, were excluded from the earlier analysis of several hundred of the donors because counts were too low. The only immune exposure information available for the cohort was CMV serostatus. Specific HLA alleles were associated with about 17,000 TCR beta sequences at a false discovery rate of 0.05 in a later analysis. Because HLA typing was unavailable for some donors at each locus, only the typed subset was used in association tests. In vitro tests confirmed that three of the cytomegalovirus-associated TCR beta chains recognize cytomegalovirus antigens. Linkage disequilibrium might explain the correlated functional status among segregating V segments, but an unknown experimental factor could not be excluded.

The library was obtained by the immunoSEQ multiplex PCR assay. For the multiplex PCR, a mixture combining 60 forward primers for TCR Vbeta segments and 13 reverse primers for TCR Jbeta segments was used. The CDR3 region of rearranged TCR beta genes was amplified from genomic DNA by a multiplex PCR assay. Amplified TCR beta libraries were sequenced as 87-base-pair reads on the Illumina HiSeq System. On the study's bioinformatics: A later analysis counted 75 million to 100 million unique TCR beta chains across the 550 to 700 repertoires, and around 9.9 million of these chains were shared by at least two donors. A nearest-neighbor algorithm error-corrected the raw reads and collapsed the reads into unique sequences, merging closely related sequences to remove PCR and sequencing errors. CDR3 sequences were aligned to IMGT reference sequences to assign V, D and J gene segments. For a sequence to be retained, a match of at least six nucleotides was required to both a V gene segment and a J gene segment. Rearrangements were classified as productive when the CDR3 lacked stop codons and remained in frame with V and J, and all other rearrangements were classified as non-productive. CDR3 was defined according to IMGT convention as the region running from the second conserved V-encoded cysteine to the conserved J-encoded phenylalanine. The earlier analysis of approximately 500 of the donors excluded sequences that lacked an unambiguous match to a single V gene segment. In an earlier analysis of several hundred of the donors, V segments were called functional above 56.7% productive rearrangements and were called segregating when the between-donor standard deviation exceeded 5%. To diagnose cytomegalovirus status from the catalog of TCR beta chain sequences, a statistical classification framework was built. V and J gene assignment, in a later analysis, came from comparing TCR nucleotide sequences with IMGT/GENE-DB human TR gene sequences. A later analysis assigned CDR3 sequences and most-parsimonious VDJ recombination scenarios with the TCRdist pipeline. In a later analysis, each TCR beta chain was defined by its CDR3 amino acid sequence together with its V-gene family, and reads without a unique V-gene family were excluded. A later analysis removed several hundred highly shared, low-generation-probability nucleotide sequences to deal with suspected cross-contamination and a sequencing artifact. In a later analysis, a clonal expansion index for each public chain was calculated from normalized within-repertoire ranks of inferred template counts. Generation probabilities in a later analysis came from a VDJ recombination model fitted to out-of-frame rearrangements, and those results were checked against IGoR. In a later analysis, TCR-TCR, TCR-HLA and TCR-CMV co-occurrence was scored with hypergeometric tests, and a repertoire-size bias correction was applied to TCR pairs. In a later analysis, false discovery rates were estimated by permuting HLA or CMV assignments 20 times. In a later analysis, co-occurring TCRs were grouped with DBSCAN, and TCRdist sequence similarity was added when clustering was performed within HLA-allele-positive subsets. Repertoires with fewer than 30,000 or more than 120,000 public chains were left out of co-occurrence clustering, as were four to six repertoires with anomalous nucleotide sharing. This immuneACCESS table, as held by TCRdb, lists in-frame sequences with V and J called but not all clones. Of the missing ones, under half trace to an unresolved V gene in checked studies; the others have no known cause. The D gene and trimming were derived from the DNA, and the V and J assignments and clone size from that table. Within this sample are 120,000 to 150,000 clones, with around 79% of them counted one time only. The ten largest account for roughly 2.8% of the sample.

This clone was seen a handful of times. Its antigen has not been determined. No clone much larger than this one lies a single base away; base qualities are absent. The cysteine opens and the phenylalanine closes a CDR3 of 15 amino acids. Only the CDR3 region is kept as DNA, spanning 45 bases read in frame from base 1. CDR1 SEHNR and CDR2 FQNEAQ are derived from the germline V gene (reference sequence). V and J are trimmed by 5 bases and 2 bases, and the gene matches miss 5 bases of the junction. The cohort was made up of approximately 670 healthy bone marrow donors. All cohort members were sampled while nominally healthy, although unrecorded immune exposures were likely present. The donor was CMV seronegative and was included in the group of hundreds of seronegative cohort members. A peripheral blood sample was collected from each donor, and TCR beta sequencing was performed on peripheral blood mononuclear cells. The Qiagen DNeasy Blood Extraction Kit was used to extract genomic DNA from the blood cell samples.

This clonotype was sampled from a male donor in good health and CMV-seronegative. Specimen: PBMCs. The chain is made from TRBV7-9 and TRBJ2-7, with TRBD2 matching 11 junction bases. CDR3 region: CASSPRLAGPYEQYF. The sequenced DNA: TGTGCCAGCAGCCCCAGACTAGCGGGGCCCTACGAGCAGTACTTC. Extended through the reference TRBV7-9 and TRBJ2-7 proteins, this CDR3 yields the full variable domain: DTGVSQNPRHKITKRGQNVTFRCDPISEHNRLYWYRQTLGQGPEFLTYFQNEAQLEKSRLLSDRFSAERPKGSFSTLEIQRTEQGDSAMYLCASSPRLAGPYEQYFGPGTRLTVT.